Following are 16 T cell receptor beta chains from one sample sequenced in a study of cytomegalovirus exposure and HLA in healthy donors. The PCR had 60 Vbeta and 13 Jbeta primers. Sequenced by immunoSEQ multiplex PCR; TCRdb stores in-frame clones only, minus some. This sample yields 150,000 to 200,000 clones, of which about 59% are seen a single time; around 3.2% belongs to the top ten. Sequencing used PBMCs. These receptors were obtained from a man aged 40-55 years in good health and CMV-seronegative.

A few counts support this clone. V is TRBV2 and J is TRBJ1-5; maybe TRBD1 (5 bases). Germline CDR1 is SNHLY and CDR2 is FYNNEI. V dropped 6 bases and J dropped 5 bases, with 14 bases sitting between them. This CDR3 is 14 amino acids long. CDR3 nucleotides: TGTGCCAGCAGCCCTGGGTGGGGGGATCAGCCCCAGCATTTT. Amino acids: CASSPGWGDQPQHF.

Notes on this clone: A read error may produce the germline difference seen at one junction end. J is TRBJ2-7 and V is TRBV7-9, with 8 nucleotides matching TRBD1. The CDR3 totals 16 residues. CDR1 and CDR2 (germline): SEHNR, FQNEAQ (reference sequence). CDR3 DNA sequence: TGTTCCAGCAGCCACTGGGGACAGGTTGAGGTCTACGAGCAGTACTTC. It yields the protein CSSSHWGQVEVYEQYF.

CDR3 sequence: CASSQRLGRLGYEQYF. CDR3 bases: TGTGCCAGCAGCCAACGACTAGGTCGACTTGGGTACGAGCAGTACTTC. This sequence joins TRBV4-2 and TRBJ2-7, with D perhaps matching TRBD2 (6 bases). Germline V lookup: CDR1 LGHNA, CDR2 YNFKEQ. The V end lost 2 bases, the J end lost 4 bases, and 18 bases lay between the germline ends. The CDR3 covers 16 residues.

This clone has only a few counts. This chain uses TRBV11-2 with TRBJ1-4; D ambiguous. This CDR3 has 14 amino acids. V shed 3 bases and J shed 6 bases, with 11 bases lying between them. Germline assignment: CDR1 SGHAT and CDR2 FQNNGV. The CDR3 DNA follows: TGTGCCAGCAGCTTCGGGGATTTGTATGAAAAACTGTTTTTT. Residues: CASSFGDLYEKLFF.

In DNA form, the CDR3 reads TGTGCCAGCAGCTCCCAGACTAGCGGGGGAACAGATACGCAGTATTTT. This encodes CASSSQTSGGTDTQYF. This sequence joins TRBV7-2 and TRBJ2-3; 12 nucleotides line up with TRBD2. V shed 4 bases and J 3 bases; nucleotides not matched to a gene: 5. CDR3 size: 16 residues. CDR1 and CDR2 from the germline V gene are SGHTA and FQGNSA.

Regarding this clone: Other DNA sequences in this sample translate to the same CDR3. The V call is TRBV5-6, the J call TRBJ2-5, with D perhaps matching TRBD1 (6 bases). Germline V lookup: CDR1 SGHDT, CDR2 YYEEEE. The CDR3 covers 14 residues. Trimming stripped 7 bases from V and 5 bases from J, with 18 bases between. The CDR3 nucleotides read TGTGCCAGCGGAAGGACAGTGAATGTGGAGACCCAGTACTTC. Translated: CASGRTVNVETQYF. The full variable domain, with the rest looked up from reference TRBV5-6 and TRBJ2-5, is DAGVTQSPTHLIKTRGQQVTLRCSPKSGHDTVSWYQQALGQGPQFIFQYYEEEERQRGNFPDRFSGHQFPNYSSELNVNALLLGDSALYLCASGRTVNVETQYFGPGTRLLVL.

DNA for the CDR3: TGCAGCGTGGGGGCTAGCGGGGGGTTGTACGGGGAGCTGTTTTTT. This gives the protein CSVGASGGLYGELFF. The gene calls are TRBV29-1 and TRBJ2-2; 11 bases map to TRBD2. The V segment lost 6 bases and the J segment 7 bases; nucleotides outside the gene matches: 10. Germline V lookup: CDR1 SQVTM, CDR2 ANQGSEA. The CDR3 has 15 amino acids.

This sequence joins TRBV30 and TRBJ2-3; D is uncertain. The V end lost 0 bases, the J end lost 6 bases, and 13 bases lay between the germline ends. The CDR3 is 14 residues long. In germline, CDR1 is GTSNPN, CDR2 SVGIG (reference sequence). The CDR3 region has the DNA TGTGCCTGGAGTGTGAGAATTCGATGGGATACGCAGTATTTT. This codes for CAWSVRIRWDTQYF.

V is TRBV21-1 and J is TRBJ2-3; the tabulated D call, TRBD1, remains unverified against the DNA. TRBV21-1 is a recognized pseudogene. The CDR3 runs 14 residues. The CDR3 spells CARPLDREADTQYF. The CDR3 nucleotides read TGTGCCAGGCCCTTGGACAGGGAAGCAGATACGCAGTATTTT.

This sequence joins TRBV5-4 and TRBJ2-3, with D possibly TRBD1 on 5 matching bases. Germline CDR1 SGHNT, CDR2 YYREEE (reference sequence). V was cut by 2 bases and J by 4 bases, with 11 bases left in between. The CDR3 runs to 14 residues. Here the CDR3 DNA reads TGTGCCAGCAGCTTCGGGCAGGGATCAGATACGCAGTATTTT. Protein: CASSFGQGSDTQYF.

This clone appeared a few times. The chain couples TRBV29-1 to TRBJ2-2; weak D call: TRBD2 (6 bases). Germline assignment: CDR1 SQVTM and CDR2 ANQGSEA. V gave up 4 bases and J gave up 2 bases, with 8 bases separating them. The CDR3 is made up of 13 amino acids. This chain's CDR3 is CSVVGLNTGELFF. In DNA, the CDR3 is TGCAGCGTTGTAGGACTAAACACCGGGGAGCTGTTTTTT.

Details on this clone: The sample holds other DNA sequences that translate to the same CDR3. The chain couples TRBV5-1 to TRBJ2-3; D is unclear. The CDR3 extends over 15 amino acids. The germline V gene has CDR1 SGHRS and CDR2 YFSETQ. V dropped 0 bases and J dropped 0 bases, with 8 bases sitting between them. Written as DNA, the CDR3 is TGCGCCAGCAGCTTGGCTGGCGGAAGCACAGATACGCAGTATTTT. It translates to CASSLAGGSTDTQYF.

The CDR3, as DNA: TGTGCCAGTAGTATAGTGGCGGGAGAGGGCAATGAGCAGTTCTTC. The encoded protein is CASSIVAGEGNEQFF. The gene calls are TRBV19 and TRBJ2-1; 7 positions match TRBD2. V lost 1 base and J lost 6; bases outside the gene matches: 6. Germline loops: CDR1 LNHDA, CDR2 SQIVND (reference sequence). This CDR3 comprises 15 residues.

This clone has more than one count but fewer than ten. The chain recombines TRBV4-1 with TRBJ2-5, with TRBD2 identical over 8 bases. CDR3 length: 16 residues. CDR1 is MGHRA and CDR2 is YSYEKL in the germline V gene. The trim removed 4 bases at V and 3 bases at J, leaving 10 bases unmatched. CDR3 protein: CASSRLPGLAEETQYF. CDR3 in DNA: TGCGCCAGCAGCCGCCTACCCGGACTAGCAGAAGAGACCCAGTACTTC.

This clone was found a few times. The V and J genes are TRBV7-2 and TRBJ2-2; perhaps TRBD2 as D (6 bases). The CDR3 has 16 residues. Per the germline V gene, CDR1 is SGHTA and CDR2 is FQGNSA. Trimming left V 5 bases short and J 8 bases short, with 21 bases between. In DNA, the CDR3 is TGTGCCAGCAGCGCAGAACCGGGACTTTTGGGGGGGGAGCTGTTTTTT. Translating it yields CASSAEPGLLGGELFF.

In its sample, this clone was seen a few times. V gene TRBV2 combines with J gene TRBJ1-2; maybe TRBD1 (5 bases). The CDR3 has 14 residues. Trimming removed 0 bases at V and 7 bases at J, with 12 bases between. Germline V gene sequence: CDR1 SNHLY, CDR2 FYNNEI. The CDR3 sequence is CASSEAGLLSGYTF. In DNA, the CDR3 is TGTGCCAGCAGTGAAGCGGGGCTTCTGTCTGGCTACACCTTC.